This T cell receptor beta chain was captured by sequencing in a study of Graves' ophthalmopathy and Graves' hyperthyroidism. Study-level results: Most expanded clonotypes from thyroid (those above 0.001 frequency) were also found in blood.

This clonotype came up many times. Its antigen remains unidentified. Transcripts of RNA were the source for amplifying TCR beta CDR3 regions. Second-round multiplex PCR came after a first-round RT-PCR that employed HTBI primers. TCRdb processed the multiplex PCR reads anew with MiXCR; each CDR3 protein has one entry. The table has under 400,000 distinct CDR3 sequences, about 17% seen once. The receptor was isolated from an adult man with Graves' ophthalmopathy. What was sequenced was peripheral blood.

The CDR3 region is CASSPARAPNTEAFF. CDR3 nucleotide sequence: TGCGCCAGCAGCCCTGCCCGGGCTCCGAACACTGAAGCTTTCTTT. V and J are TRBV5-1 and TRBJ1-1; D is undetermined. The CDR3 has 15 residues. Trimming cost V 4 bases and J 1 base, with 14 bases left between them. Looked up from germline, CDR1 is SGHRS and CDR2 is YFSETQ.